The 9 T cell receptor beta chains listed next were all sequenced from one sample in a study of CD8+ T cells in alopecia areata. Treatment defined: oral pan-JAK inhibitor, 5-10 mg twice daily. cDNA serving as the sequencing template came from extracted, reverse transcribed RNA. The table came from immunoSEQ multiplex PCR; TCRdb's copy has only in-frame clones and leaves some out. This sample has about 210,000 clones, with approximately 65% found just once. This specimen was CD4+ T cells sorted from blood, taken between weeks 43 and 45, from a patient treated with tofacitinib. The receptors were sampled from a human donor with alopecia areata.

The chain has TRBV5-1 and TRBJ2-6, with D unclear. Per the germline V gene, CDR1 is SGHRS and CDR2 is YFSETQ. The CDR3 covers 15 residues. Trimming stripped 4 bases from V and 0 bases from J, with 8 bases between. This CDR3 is CASSPDGSGANVLTF. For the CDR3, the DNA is TGCGCCAGCAGCCCGGACGGCTCTGGGGCCAACGTCCTGACTTTC. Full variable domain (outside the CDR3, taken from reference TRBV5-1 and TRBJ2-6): KAGVTQTPRYLIKTRGQQVTLSCSPISGHRSVSWYQQTPGQGLQFLFEYFSETQRNKGNFPGRFSGRQFSNSRSEMNVSTLELGDSALYLCASSPDGSGANVLTFGAGSRLTVL.

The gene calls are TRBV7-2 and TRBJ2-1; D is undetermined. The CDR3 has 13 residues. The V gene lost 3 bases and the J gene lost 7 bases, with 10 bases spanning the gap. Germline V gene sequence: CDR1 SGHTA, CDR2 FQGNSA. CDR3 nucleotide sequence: TGTGCCAGCAGCTTTAAAAGGGTGAATGAGCAGTTCTTC. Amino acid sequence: CASSFKRVNEQFF.

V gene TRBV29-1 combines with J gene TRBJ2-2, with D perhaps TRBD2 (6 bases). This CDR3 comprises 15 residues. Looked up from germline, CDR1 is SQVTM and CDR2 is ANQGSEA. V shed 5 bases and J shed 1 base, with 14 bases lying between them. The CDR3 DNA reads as TGCAGCGTTCAAGCGGGTCCTTGGAACACCGGGGAGCTGTTTTTT. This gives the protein CSVQAGPWNTGELFF.

Written as DNA, the CDR3 is TGCAGCGCGACAGGGGGTTTTGGGGCCGGCGGGGAGCTGTTTTTT. Translation: CSATGGFGAGGELFF. The chain recombines TRBV29-1 with TRBJ2-2; 9 bases map to TRBD1. Trimming removed 7 bases from V and 7 bases from J; junction bases left unmatched: 13. The CDR3 runs 15 residues. Germline V gene lookup returns CDR1 SQVTM and CDR2 ANQGSEA.

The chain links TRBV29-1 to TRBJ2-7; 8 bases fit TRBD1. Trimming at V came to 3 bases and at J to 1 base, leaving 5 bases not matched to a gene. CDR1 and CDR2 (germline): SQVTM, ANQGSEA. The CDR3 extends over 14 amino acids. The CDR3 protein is CSVDMRTGSYEQYF. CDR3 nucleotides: TGCAGCGTTGACATGCGGACAGGGTCCTACGAGCAGTACTTC.

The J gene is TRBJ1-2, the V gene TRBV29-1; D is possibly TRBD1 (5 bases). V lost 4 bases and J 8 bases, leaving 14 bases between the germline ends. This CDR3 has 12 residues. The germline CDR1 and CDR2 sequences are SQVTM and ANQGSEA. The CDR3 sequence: CSVGGVVTGYTF. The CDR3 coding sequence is TGCAGCGTTGGGGGCGTAGTAACCGGCTACACCTTC.

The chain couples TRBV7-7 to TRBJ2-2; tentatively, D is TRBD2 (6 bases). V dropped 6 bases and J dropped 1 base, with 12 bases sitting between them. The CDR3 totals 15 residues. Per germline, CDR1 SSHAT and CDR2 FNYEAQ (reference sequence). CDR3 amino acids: CASRPGTRNTGELFF. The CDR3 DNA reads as TGTGCCAGCAGACCCGGGACTCGGAACACCGGGGAGCTGTTTTTT.

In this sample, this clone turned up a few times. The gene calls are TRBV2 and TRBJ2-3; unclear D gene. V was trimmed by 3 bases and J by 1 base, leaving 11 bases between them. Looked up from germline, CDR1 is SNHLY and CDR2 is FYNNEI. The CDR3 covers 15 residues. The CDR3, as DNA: TGTGCCAGCAGTGATTCGGGCGGCGGCACAGATACGCAGTATTTT. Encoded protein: CASSDSGGGTDTQYF.

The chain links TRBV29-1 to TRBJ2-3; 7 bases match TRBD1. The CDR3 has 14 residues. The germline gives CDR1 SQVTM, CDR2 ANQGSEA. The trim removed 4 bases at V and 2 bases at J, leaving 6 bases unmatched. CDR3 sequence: CSVVTGLITDTQYF. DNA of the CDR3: TGCAGCGTTGTGACAGGGCTTATCACAGATACGCAGTATTTT.